This TCR beta chain was sequenced for a study of T cell repertoires in aging, cancer and after chemotherapy. As for the study in general: Pre- and post-chemotherapy samples were paired from chronic lymphocytic leukemia patients treated with fludarabine- or bendamustine-based regimens.

A mixed TRB-A/B primer pool amplified rearranged TRB by multiplex touch-down PCR. TCRdb reprocessed the multiplex PCR reads with MiXCR, giving one entry per CDR3 protein. Found here are some 5,600 distinct CDR3 sequences, 20% to 25% of them singletons; the top ten hold 3.5% to 5%. TCR beta rearrangements were amplified from peripheral blood genomic DNA. This clonotype is labeled medium-sized. Deletions cut 5 bases from V and 1 base from J, with 8 bases between. The CDR3 extends over 13 amino acids. CDR1 MNHEY and CDR2 SVGAGI come from the germline V gene. The receptor was derived from a human donor with a blood cancer. The sequenced sample was blood. The chain has TRBV6-5 and TRBJ2-5; D is uncertain. The CDR3 loop reads CASSPRTQETQYF. The CDR3, as DNA: TGTGCCAGCAGTCCGAGGACCCAAGAGACCCAGTACTTC.